The subject of this entry is one T cell receptor (beta chain). The entry originates in a study of T cells in Graves' hyperthyroidism and ophthalmopathy. The V gene end was trimmed by 7 bases and the J gene end by 6 bases; junction bases not matched to a gene: 4. This CDR3 is built from 12 residues. Authors of the study amplified TCR beta CDR3 regions from RNA transcripts. The primer set for the first-round RT-PCR of the TCR CDR3 was HTBI. MiXCR, run by TCRdb on the multiplex PCR reads, gives a single entry per CDR3 protein. The sample has more than 350,000 distinct CDR3 sequences; 17% are singletons. Out of over 7.5 ml of fresh peripheral blood came the PBMCs.

This TCR was recovered from a woman aged 25 to 39 with Graves' hyperthyroidism that later progressed to Graves' ophthalmopathy. This sequence joins TRBV12-3 or TRBV12-4 and TRBJ2-7; TRBD2 agrees at 9 bases. The sequenced sample consisted of blood. CDR3 sequence (DNA): TGTGCCAGCATGGGACTAGCAGGCGAGCAGTACTTC. Translation gives CASMGLAGEQYF.